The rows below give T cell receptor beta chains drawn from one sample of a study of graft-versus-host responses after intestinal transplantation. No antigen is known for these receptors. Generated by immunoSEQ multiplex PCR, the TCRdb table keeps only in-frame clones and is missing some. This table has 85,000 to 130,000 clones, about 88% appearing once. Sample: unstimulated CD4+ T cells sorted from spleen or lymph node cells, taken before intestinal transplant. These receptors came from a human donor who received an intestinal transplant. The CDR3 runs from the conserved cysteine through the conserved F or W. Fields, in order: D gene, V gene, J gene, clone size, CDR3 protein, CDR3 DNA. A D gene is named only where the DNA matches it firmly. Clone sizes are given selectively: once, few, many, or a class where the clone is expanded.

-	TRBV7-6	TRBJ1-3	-	CASSLGRLSSGNTIYF	TGTGCCAGCAGCTTAGGCCGACTGAGCTCTGGAAACACCATATATTTT
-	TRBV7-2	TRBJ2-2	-	CASNPRGWGTANTGELFF	TGTGCCAGCAACCCCCGTGGGTGGGGGACGGCGAACACCGGGGAGCTGTTTTTT
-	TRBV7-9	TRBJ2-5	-	CASSSNQETQYF	TGTGCCAGCAGCTCCAATCAAGAGACCCAGTACTTC
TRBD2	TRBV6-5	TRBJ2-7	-	CAFGPASGRGEQYF	TGTGCCTTCGGCCCCGCTAGCGGGAGGGGCGAGCAGTACTTC
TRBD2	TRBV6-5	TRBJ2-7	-	CASRYNSGTDEQYF	TGTGCCAGCAGGTATAATAGCGGGACCGACGAGCAGTACTTC
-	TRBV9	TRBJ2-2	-	CASSPRPSGELFF	TGTGCCAGCAGCCCGAGACCGTCCGGGGAGCTGTTTTTT
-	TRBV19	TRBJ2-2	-	CASSILREAKTGELFF	TGTGCCAGTAGTATACTCAGGGAGGCTAAAACCGGGGAGCTGTTTTTT
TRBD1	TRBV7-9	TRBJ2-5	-	CASSLGTTGGEETQYF	TGTGCCAGCAGCTTAGGTACGACAGGGGGAGAAGAGACCCAGTACTTC
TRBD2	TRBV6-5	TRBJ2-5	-	CASSYLAGGETQYF	TGTGCCAGCAGTTACCTAGCGGGAGGTGAGACCCAGTACTTC
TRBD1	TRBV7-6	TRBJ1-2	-	CASSPGQGGYGYTF	TGTGCCAGCAGCCCGGGACAGGGGGGCTATGGCTACACCTTC
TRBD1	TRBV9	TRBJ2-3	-	CASSASGTGGPDTQYF	TGTGCCAGCAGCGCCTCCGGGACAGGGGGCCCAGATACGCAGTATTTT
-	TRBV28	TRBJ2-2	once	CASSRLVPGELFF	TGTGCCAGCAGTCGACTAGTCCCCGGGGAGCTGTTTTTT
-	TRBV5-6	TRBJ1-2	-	CASSFRFYGYTF	TGTGCCAGCAGCTTTCGCTTCTATGGCTACACCTTC
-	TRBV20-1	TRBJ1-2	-	CSANQGDGYTF	TGCAGTGCTAATCAGGGCGATGGCTACACCTTC
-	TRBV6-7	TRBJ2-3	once	CASSYPGGLSSADTQYF	TGTGCCAGCAGTTACCCCGGGGGACTCTCCTCCGCAGATACGCAGTATTTT
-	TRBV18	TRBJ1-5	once	CASSPTGRTAGQPQHF	TGTGCCAGCTCACCGACTGGACGGACTGCGGGCCAGCCCCAGCATTTT
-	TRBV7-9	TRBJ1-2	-	CASSPDGYVGGYTF	TGTGCCAGCAGCCCAGATGGCTACGTCGGGGGCTACACCTTC
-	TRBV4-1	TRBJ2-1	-	CASSPGVTYNEQFF	TGCGCCAGCAGCCCGGGAGTTACTTACAATGAGCAGTTCTTC
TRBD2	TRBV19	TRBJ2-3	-	CPSAGLEASGPHTDTQYF	TGTCCCAGTGCGGGTCTGGAGGCTAGCGGGCCGCACACAGATACGCAGTATTTT
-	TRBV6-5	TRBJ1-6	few	CASSYGPRGNNSPLHF	TGTGCCAGCAGTTACGGTCCCCGTGGGAATAATTCACCCCTCCACTTT
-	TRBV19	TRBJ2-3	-	CASKSARVRADTQYF	TGTGCCAGTAAATCTGCGAGGGTTCGGGCAGATACGCAGTATTTT
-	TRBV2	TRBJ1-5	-	CASSESRNNQPQHF	TGTGCCAGCAGTGAGTCGAGGAACAATCAGCCCCAGCATTTT
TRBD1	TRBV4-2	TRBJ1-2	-	CASSQWARGREMDYTF	TGTGCCAGCAGCCAATGGGCCAGGGGGCGTGAAATGGACTACACCTTC
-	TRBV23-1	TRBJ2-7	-	CASSPLGGRAYEQYF	TGCGCCAGCAGTCCCTTAGGCGGGCGGGCCTACGAGCAGTACTTC
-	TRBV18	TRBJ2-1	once	CASSPPTGSNEQFF	TGTGCCAGCTCACCACCGACAGGTAGCAATGAGCAGTTCTTC
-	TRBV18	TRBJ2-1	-	CASSPLPRIEQFF	TGTGCCAGCTCACCCCTGCCCCGAATTGAGCAGTTCTTC
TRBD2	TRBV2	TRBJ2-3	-	CASSEGGLAADTQYF	TGTGCCAGCAGTGAAGGAGGACTAGCCGCAGATACGCAGTATTTT
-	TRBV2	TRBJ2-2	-	CASSTNTGELFF	TGTGCCAGCAGTACTAACACCGGGGAGCTGTTTTTT
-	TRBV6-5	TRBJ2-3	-	CASSWLPSTSTDTQYF	TGTGCCAGCAGTTGGCTGCCTAGCACTAGCACAGATACGCAGTATTTT
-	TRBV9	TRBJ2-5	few	CASSVGQGWQETQYF	TGTGCCAGCAGCGTAGGTCAGGGATGGCAAGAGACCCAGTACTTC
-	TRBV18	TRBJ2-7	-	CASSLTTGGVMNYEQYF	TGTGCCAGCTCACTTACCACAGGAGGGGTCATGAACTACGAGCAGTACTTC
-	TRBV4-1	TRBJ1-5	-	CASSQDGSIRPQHF	TGCGCCAGCAGCCAAGATGGCAGCATTAGGCCCCAGCATTTT
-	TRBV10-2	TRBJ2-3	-	CASSELGGGDGTDTQYF	TGCGCCAGCAGTGAGTTGGGAGGAGGGGACGGCACAGATACGCAGTATTTT
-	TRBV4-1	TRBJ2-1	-	CASSQAGSSSNEQFF	TGCGCCAGCAGCCAAGCGGGATCCTCATCCAATGAGCAGTTCTTC
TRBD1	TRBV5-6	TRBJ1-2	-	CASSGRRQGHYGYTF	TGTGCCAGCAGCGGGAGGAGACAGGGACACTATGGCTACACCTTC
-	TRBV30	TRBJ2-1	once	CASYRRYHEQFF	TGTGCCTCCTATAGAAGGTACCATGAGCAGTTCTTC
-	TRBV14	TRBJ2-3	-	CASSQGLGYATDTQYF	TGTGCCAGCAGCCAAGGACTCGGGTACGCAACAGATACGCAGTATTTT
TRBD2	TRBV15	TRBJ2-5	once	CASERGPYQETQYF	TGTGCCAGCGAGCGGGGGCCTTACCAAGAGACCCAGTACTTC
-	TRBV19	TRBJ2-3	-	CASSVGTLKDTQYF	TGTGCCAGTAGTGTCGGGACACTGAAAGATACGCAGTATTTT
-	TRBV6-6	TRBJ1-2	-	CASSYMGNYGYTF	TGTGCCAGCAGTTACATGGGTAACTATGGCTACACCTTC
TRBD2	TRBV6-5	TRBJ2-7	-	CASKRLAGHSYEQYF	TGTGCCAGCAAAAGACTAGCGGGCCACTCCTACGAGCAGTACTTC
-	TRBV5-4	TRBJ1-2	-	CASSLDKSGYTF	TGTGCCAGCAGCCTGGATAAATCTGGCTACACCTTC
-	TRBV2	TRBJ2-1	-	CASSPLREVNEQFF	TGTGCCAGCAGTCCCTTGAGGGAGGTGAATGAGCAGTTCTTC